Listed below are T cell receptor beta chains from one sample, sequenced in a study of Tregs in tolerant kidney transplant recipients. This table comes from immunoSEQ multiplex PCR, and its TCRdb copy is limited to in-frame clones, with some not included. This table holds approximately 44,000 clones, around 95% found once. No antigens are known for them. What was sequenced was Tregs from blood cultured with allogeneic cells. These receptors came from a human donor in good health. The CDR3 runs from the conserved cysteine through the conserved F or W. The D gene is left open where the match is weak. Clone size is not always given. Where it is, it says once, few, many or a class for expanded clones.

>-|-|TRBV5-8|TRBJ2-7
CASSLSIGRTYEQYF
TGTGCCAGCAGCTTGTCTATCGGCCGAACATACGAGCAGTACTTC
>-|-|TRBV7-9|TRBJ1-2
CASSLPYGYTF
TGTGCCAGCAGCTTGCCTTATGGCTACACCTTC
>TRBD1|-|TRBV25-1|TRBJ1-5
CASSGQGALSQPQHF
TGTGCCAGCAGTGGCCAGGGGGCGCTTAGTCAGCCCCAGCATTTT
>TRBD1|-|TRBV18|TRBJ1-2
CASSPFTGTGATHYGYTF
TGTGCCAGCTCACCATTCACCGGGACAGGGGCGACACACTATGGCTACACCTTC
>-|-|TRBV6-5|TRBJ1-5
CASSQQGPQHF
TGTGCCAGCAGTCAACAGGGGCCCCAGCATTTT
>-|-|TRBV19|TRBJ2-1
CASSPQRGSGYNEQFF
TGTGCCAGTAGTCCACAGAGGGGTTCCGGATACAATGAGCAGTTCTTC
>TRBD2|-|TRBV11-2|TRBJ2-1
CASSILAGPYNEQFF
TGTGCCAGCAGCATCCTAGCGGGACCATACAATGAGCAGTTCTTC
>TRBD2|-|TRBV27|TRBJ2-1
CASREPGLAYNEQFF
TGTGCCAGCAGGGAGCCGGGACTAGCCTACAATGAGCAGTTCTTC
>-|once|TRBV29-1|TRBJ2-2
CSVVASATVNTGELFF
TGCAGCGTTGTTGCCTCGGCGACAGTTAACACCGGGGAGCTGTTTTTT
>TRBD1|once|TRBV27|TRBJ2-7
CASSPGQGFYEQYF
TGTGCCAGCAGCCCGGGACAGGGGTTCTACGAGCAGTACTTC
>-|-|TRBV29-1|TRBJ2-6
CSASAAPPKASGANVLTF
TGCAGCGCCTCGGCGGCACCGCCTAAAGCTTCTGGGGCCAACGTCCTGACTTTC
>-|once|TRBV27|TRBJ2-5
CASSLAGSGETQYF
TGTGCCAGCAGTTTGGCAGGCTCGGGGGAGACCCAGTACTTC
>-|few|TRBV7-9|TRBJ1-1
CASSLNPPRIGEAFF
TGTGCCAGCAGCTTAAACCCTCCTCGTATCGGCGAAGCTTTCTTT
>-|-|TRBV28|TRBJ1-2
CASALPLNGYTF
TGTGCCAGCGCCCTCCCTCTTAATGGCTACACCTTC
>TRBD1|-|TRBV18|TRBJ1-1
CASSHGTDEAFF
TGTGCCAGCTCACACGGGACAGACGAAGCTTTCTTT
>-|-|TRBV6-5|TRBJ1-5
CASRSPNQPQHF
TGTGCCAGCAGAAGCCCTAATCAGCCCCAGCATTTT
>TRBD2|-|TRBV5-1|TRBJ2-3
CASSRSGGSTDTQYF
TGCGCCAGCAGTCGTAGCGGGGGGAGCACAGATACGCAGTATTTT
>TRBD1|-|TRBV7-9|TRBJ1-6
CASSPPGTGNSPLHF
TGTGCCAGCAGTCCTCCCGGGACAGGGAATTCACCCCTCCACTTT
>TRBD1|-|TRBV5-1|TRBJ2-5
CASSPGTAPQETQYF
TGCGCCAGCAGCCCAGGGACAGCACCTCAAGAGACCCAGTACTTC
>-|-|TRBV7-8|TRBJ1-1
CASSLVAGPTEAFF
TGTGCCAGCAGCTTAGTGGCGGGGCCCACTGAAGCTTTCTTT
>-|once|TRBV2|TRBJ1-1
CASSVWVEAFF
TGTGCCAGCAGTGTATGGGTCGAAGCTTTCTTT
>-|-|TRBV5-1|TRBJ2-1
CASSLGLVNEQFF
TGCGCCAGCAGCTTGGGACTAGTCAATGAGCAGTTCTTC
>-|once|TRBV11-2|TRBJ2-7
CAYGRTRNSYEQYF
TGTGCCTACGGTCGGACCAGAAACTCCTACGAGCAGTACTTC
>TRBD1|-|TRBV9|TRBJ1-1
CASSPRDRVTEAFF
TGTGCCAGCAGCCCCCGGGACAGGGTTACTGAAGCTTTCTTT
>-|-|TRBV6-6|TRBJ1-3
CASSYPGGDTIYF
TGTGCCAGCAGTTACCCGGGGGGGGACACCATATATTTT
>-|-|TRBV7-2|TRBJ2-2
CASSLTLVANTGELFF
TGTGCCAGCAGCTTAACCCTAGTAGCGAACACCGGGGAGCTGTTTTTT
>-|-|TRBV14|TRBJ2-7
CASSQVAGILSREQYF
TGTGCCAGCAGCCAGGTCGCAGGTATACTAAGTAGGGAGCAGTACTTC
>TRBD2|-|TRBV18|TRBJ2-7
CASSPWGGRSYEQYF
TGTGCCAGCTCACCATGGGGGGGACGCTCCTACGAGCAGTACTTC
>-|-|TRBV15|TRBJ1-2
CATSLQGYGYTF
TGTGCCACCAGCTTACAGGGCTATGGCTACACCTTC
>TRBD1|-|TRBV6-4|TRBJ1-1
CASSTGDSRGTEAFF
TGTGCCAGCAGCACAGGGGATTCTCGCGGCACTGAAGCTTTCTTT
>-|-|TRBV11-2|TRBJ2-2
CASSLVVLNTGELFF
TGTGCCAGCAGCTTAGTCGTCTTGAACACCGGGGAGCTGTTTTTT
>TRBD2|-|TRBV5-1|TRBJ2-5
CASSPSGRATETQYF
TGCGCCAGCAGCCCGAGCGGGAGGGCGACAGAGACCCAGTACTTC
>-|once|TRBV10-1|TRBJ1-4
CACNLDPPDRLFF
TGCGCCTGTAACCTCGACCCGCCAGATAGACTGTTTTTT
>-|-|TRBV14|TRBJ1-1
CASSQERMNTEAFF
TGTGCCAGCAGCCAAGAGCGCATGAACACTGAAGCTTTCTTT
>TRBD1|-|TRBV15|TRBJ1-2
CATSRLQTGVSGYTF
TGTGCCACCAGCAGACTTCAGACAGGGGTCTCTGGCTACACCTTC
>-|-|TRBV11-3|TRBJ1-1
CASRSGQQEAFF
TGTGCCAGCAGATCAGGACAGCAAGAAGCTTTCTTT